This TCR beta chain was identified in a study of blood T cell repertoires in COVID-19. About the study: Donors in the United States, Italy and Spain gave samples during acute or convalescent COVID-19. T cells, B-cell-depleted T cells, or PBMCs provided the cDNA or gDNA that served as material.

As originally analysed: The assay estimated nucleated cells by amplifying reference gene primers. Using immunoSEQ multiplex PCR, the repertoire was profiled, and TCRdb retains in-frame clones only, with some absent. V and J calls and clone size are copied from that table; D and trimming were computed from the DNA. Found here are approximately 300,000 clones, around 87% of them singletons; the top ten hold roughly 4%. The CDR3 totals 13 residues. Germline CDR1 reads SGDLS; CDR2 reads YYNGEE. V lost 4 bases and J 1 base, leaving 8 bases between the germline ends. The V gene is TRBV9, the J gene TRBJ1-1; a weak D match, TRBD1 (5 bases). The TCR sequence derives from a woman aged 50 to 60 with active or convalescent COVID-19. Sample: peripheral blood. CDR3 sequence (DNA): TGTGCCAGCAGCCATGGACAGAACACTGAAGCTTTCTTT. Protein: CASSHGQNTEAFF.